This TCR beta chain is from a study of CD8 T cells in ankylosing spondylitis. The study's findings and limits: Typical of ankylosing spondylitis blood, it appeared, was a TCR beta motif of under 10 highly homologous variants. It was reported that disease-linked clones were significantly enriched in matched ankylosing spondylitis synovial fluid. Disease-linked clones displayed a CD8+ phenotype and appeared relatively rarely in peripheral blood. Both synovial fluid and blood in reactive arthritis had previously been reported to carry some motif variants.

Comment on this clonotype: The antigen is not known.

This CDR3 is 12 amino acids long. Germline CDR1 reads DFQATT; CDR2 reads SNEGSKA (reference sequence). The V and J ends lost 0 bases and 8 bases respectively, with 10 bases between them. A single record per CDR3 protein comes from TCRdb applying MiXCR to the 5' RACE reads. The sample lists more than 600,000 distinct CDR3 sequences, roughly 20% occurring once. Input material: blood, either unsorted or a sorted T cell fraction (not recorded which). This TCR derives from a male donor with ankylosing spondylitis. The rearrangement joins TRBV20-1 to TRBJ1-1, with D hard to call. The CDR3 spells CSARDTPAEAFF. CDR3 bases: TGCAGTGCTAGAGACACACCGGCGGAAGCTTTCTTT.